The present T cell receptor beta chain was sequenced within a study of T cells in Graves' hyperthyroidism and ophthalmopathy. Study-level information: Prior to any treatment, at the point of initial diagnosis, peripheral blood was collected.

This clonotype was seen at least ten times. Its specificity is not known. Used for diagnoses were clinical symptoms, serum thyroxine and TRAb, thyroid ultrasound and orbital computed tomography. The CDR3 runs to 14 residues. The trim removed 8 bases at V and 1 base at J, leaving 8 bases unmatched. Per the germline V gene, CDR1 is MNHNS and CDR2 is SASEGT. Study findings and constraints: Blood samples included most of the expanded thyroid clonotypes exceeding 0.001.

Amplification of TCR beta CDR3 regions used RNA as the template. HTBI primers were used for first-round RT-PCR of the TCR CDR3. TCRdb reprocessed the multiplex PCR reads via MiXCR and lists one record per CDR3 protein. The profile shows about 400,000 distinct CDR3 sequences, about 15% of them singletons. V and J are TRBV6-1 and TRBJ2-7; 7 bases fit TRBD1. Sequenced: blood. The clonotype originates from a man between 18 and 29 years old with Graves' ophthalmopathy. The CDR3 region has the DNA TGTGCCAGCCTATGGACAGGTCAGTCCTACGAGCAGTACTTC. It codes for CASLWTGQSYEQYF.